Given below is one T cell receptor (beta chain) in context. Its antigen remains unknown. From germline, CDR1 is SEHNR and CDR2 FQNEAQ (reference sequence). The CDR3 is 11 amino acids. V gave up 5 bases and J gave up 4 bases, with 6 bases separating them. The data were taken from a study of T cell responses to AZD1222 COVID-19 vaccine. Study-wide findings and caveats: The donor cohort was predominantly white British with a female majority, and clonal diversity may have been underestimated. Researchers took repertoire samples only after the peak T cell response had come.

The data were produced by immunoSEQ multiplex PCR, yet TCRdb's version contains in-frame clones alone and is incomplete. The sample includes over 100,000 clones, 90% of them seen just once. The specimen comprised peripheral blood, sampled on day 0 of AZD1222 vaccination. The clonotype comes from an adult in good health. The chain employs TRBV7-9 and TRBJ2-7; unclear D gene. The CDR3 here is CASSRWYEQYF. The CDR3 region has the DNA TGTGCCAGCAGCCGGTGGTACGAGCAGTACTTC.